A single sample gave rise to the 24 T cell receptor beta chains below, sequenced in a study of identical twins. TCRdb reprocessed the 5' RACE reads via MiXCR and lists one record per CDR3 protein. The table has approximately 890,000 distinct CDR3 sequences, about 12% seen once; the top ten hold about 1.6%. The same sample was also used in a study of yellow fever vaccine responses in identical twins.

Material: PBMCs. These receptor sequences come from a woman between 18 and 29 years old in good health.

This clonotype was seen at least ten times. V gene TRBV12-3 or TRBV12-4 combines with J gene TRBJ2-2; no firm D call. The CDR3 contains 12 residues. V lost 10 bases and J 0 bases, leaving 6 bases between the germline ends. The CDR3 DNA sequence: TGTGCCACAAGGACGAACACCGGGGAGCTGTTTTTT. Translating it yields CATRTNTGELFF.

The chain carries TRBV12-3 or TRBV12-4 and TRBJ2-2, with D perhaps matching TRBD1 or TRBD2 (5 bases each). The CDR3 has 15 amino acids. Trimming left V 6 bases short and J 0 bases short, with 11 bases between. The chain's CDR3 is CASRGTVTNTGELFF. The CDR3 DNA is TGTGCCAGCAGGGGGACGGTGACGAACACCGGGGAGCTGTTTTTT.

This clonotype turned up a few times. The CDR3 spells CSARAPGLAGYNEQFF. DNA of the CDR3: TGCAGTGCTAGAGCCCCTGGACTAGCGGGTTACAATGAGCAGTTCTTC. This chain uses TRBV20-1 with TRBJ2-1, with 11 bases matching TRBD2. V trimming: 1 base; J trimming: 4 bases; junction bases outside the gene matches: 6. Germline V gene data show CDR1 as DFQATT and CDR2 as SNEGSKA (reference sequence). This CDR3 is built from 16 residues.

The chain has TRBV29-1 and TRBJ2-1; D possibly corresponds to TRBD1 (6 bases). This CDR3 contains 14 residues. The V and J ends lost 4 bases and 3 bases respectively, with 13 bases between them. Germline V gene sequence: CDR1 SQVTM, CDR2 ANQGSEA. CDR3 sequence: CSVVADRYYNEQFF. CDR3 sequence (DNA): TGCAGCGTTGTGGCCGACAGGTACTACAATGAGCAGTTCTTC.

The rearrangement links TRBV20-1 to TRBJ2-3; 8 nucleotides agree with TRBD2. The CDR3 is 15 residues long. V shed 5 bases, J shed 2 bases, and the junction held 9 bases outside the gene matches. CDR1 DFQATT and CDR2 SNEGSKA come from the germline V gene (reference sequence). CDR3 residues: CSAPETSGSTDTQYF. The CDR3 DNA reads as TGCAGTGCTCCGGAAACTAGCGGATCCACAGATACGCAGTATTTT.

The chain couples TRBV7-9 to TRBJ2-1, with unresolved D. With 2 bases removed from V and 7 bases from J, the gap between germline ends came to 15 bases. Germline CDR1 is SEHNR and CDR2 is FQNEAQ (reference sequence). CDR3 size: 15 residues. This CDR3 reads CASSLSGSRFNEQFF. CDR3 sequence (DNA): TGTGCCAGCAGCTTAAGTGGCTCTAGATTTAATGAGCAGTTCTTC.

In this sample, this clonotype turned up a few times. The CDR3 spells CASSVDRNRPYGYTF. CDR3 DNA sequence: TGTGCCAGCAGTGTGGATCGGAACCGCCCCTATGGCTACACCTTC. The chain uses TRBV2 and TRBJ1-2; D is undetermined. The CDR3 is made up of 15 amino acids. V lost 4 bases and J 4 bases, leaving 16 bases between the germline ends. Germline CDR1 and CDR2: SNHLY and FYNNEI.

This chain connects TRBV20-1 to TRBJ2-7; maybe TRBD2 (5 bases). The V gene's germline CDR1 is DFQATT and CDR2 SNEGSKA (reference sequence). This CDR3 contains 13 residues. V was pared by 3 bases and J by 3 bases, with 12 bases between. The CDR3: CSASTQRNYEQYF. The CDR3, as DNA: TGCAGTGCTAGTACACAGCGGAACTACGAGCAGTACTTC.

This clonotype was seen at least ten times. This chain links TRBV5-1 with TRBJ2-2; D unclear. The germline V gene encodes CDR1 SGHRS and CDR2 YFSETQ. V lost 0 bases and J 4 bases, leaving 7 bases between the germline ends. The CDR3 spans 14 residues. CDR3 bases: TGCGCCAGCAGCTTGGGAGCGAGCACCGGGGAGCTGTTTTTT. Translation: CASSLGASTGELFF. Together with reference TRBV5-1 and TRBJ2-2, the CDR3 gives the full variable domain: KAGVTQTPRYLIKTRGQQVTLSCSPISGHRSVSWYQQTPGQGLQFLFEYFSETQRNKGNFPGRFSGRQFSNSRSEMNVSTLELGDSALYLCASSLGASTGELFFGEGSRLTVL.

The rearrangement uses TRBV27 and TRBJ1-5; D possibly corresponds to TRBD1 (5 bases). Trimming took 5 bases from V and 9 from J, leaving 17 bases between them. There are 14 residues in the CDR3. Per germline, CDR1 MNHEY and CDR2 SMNVEV (reference sequence). The CDR3 bases are TGTGCCAGCAGTATTGACAGTGGGGTAGGGCCCCAGCATTTT. Protein: CASSIDSGVGPQHF.

This clonotype was found many times. CDR3 nucleotide sequence: TGTGCCAGCAGCTTAGGGGGCAGCATAGTCAATCAGCCCCAGCATTTT. This translates into CASSLGGSIVNQPQHF. The rearrangement joins TRBV7-9 to TRBJ1-5; D may be TRBD1 (5 bases). V was pared by 1 base and J by 3 bases, with 13 bases between. Germline lookup yields CDR1 SEHNR and CDR2 FQNEAQ (reference sequence). This CDR3 comprises 16 residues. Full variable domain (rest looked up from reference TRBV7-9 and TRBJ1-5): DTGVSQNPRHKITKRGQNVTFRCDPISEHNRLYWYRQTLGQGPEFLTYFQNEAQLEKSRLLSDRFSAERPKGSFSTLEIQRTEQGDSAMYLCASSLGGSIVNQPQHFGDGTRLSIL.

This clonotype has more than one count but fewer than ten. The chain recombines TRBV20-1 with TRBJ2-5; 7 bases fit TRBD2. V was clipped by 1 base and J by 7 bases; unmatched bases: 12. Germline V lookup: CDR1 DFQATT, CDR2 SNEGSKA (reference sequence). This CDR3 is built from 15 residues. CDR3 sequence: CSARGLAYSPLTQYF. CDR3 in DNA: TGCAGTGCTAGAGGACTAGCCTACTCCCCTTTGACCCAGTACTTC.

The V gene is TRBV28, the J gene TRBJ2-7, with 14 bases identical to TRBD2. The CDR3 covers 15 residues. Germline V lookup: CDR1 MDHEN, CDR2 SYDVKM. Trimming took 5 bases from V and 4 from J; bases not matched to a gene: 4. CDR3 amino acids: CASSGGTSGRYEQYF. For the CDR3, the DNA is TGTGCCAGCAGTGGGGGGACTAGCGGGAGATACGAGCAGTACTTC.

The chain joins TRBV10-3 to TRBJ2-3, with D tentatively TRBD1 (6 bases). The CDR3 extends over 12 amino acids. The germline gives CDR1 ENHRY, CDR2 SYGVKD. Deletions cut 4 bases from V and 5 bases from J, with 7 bases between. The CDR3 nucleotides are TGTGCCATCAGTGGGGGGCTAGATACGCAGTATTTT. Its translation: CAISGGLDTQYF.

This clonotype has more than one count but fewer than ten. The chain couples TRBV5-8 to TRBJ1-2; D is ambiguous. Germline loops: CDR1 SGHTS, CDR2 YDEGEE. CDR3 size: 11 residues. The V gene lost 0 bases and the J gene lost 8 bases, with 5 bases spanning the gap. The CDR3, as DNA: TGTGCCAGCAGCTTGGAATGGGGCTACACCTTC. Translated: CASSLEWGYTF.

CDR3 DNA: TGTGCCAGCAGCTCTTGGACAGGGACGGCCGGGGCCAACGTCCTGACTTTC. Translating gives CASSSWTGTAGANVLTF. The chain combines TRBV9 with TRBJ2-6; 8 nucleotides agree with TRBD1. V shed 4 bases, J shed 4 bases, and the junction held 10 bases outside the gene matches. This CDR3 is 17 amino acids long. Germline V gene sequence: CDR1 SGDLS, CDR2 YYNGEE.

This clonotype was observed a handful of times. The J gene is TRBJ2-1, the V gene TRBV29-1, with 10 bases matching TRBD2. This CDR3 spans 16 amino acids. Germline loops: CDR1 SQVTM, CDR2 ANQGSEA. The J segment lost 1 base and the V segment lost 3 bases, leaving 6 bases of the junction unmatched. CDR3 sequence: CSVDRPAGGSYNEQFF. The CDR3 DNA sequence: TGCAGCGTTGATCGGCCAGCGGGGGGGTCCTACAATGAGCAGTTCTTC.

DNA of the CDR3: TGTGCCAGCAGTTGGGGGCTAGCGGGTTACTACGAGCAGTACTTC. Its translation is CASSWGLAGYYEQYF. The chain links TRBV27 to TRBJ2-7, with TRBD2 matching over 8 bases. The J segment lost 3 bases and the V segment lost 4 bases, leaving 8 bases of the junction unmatched. CDR3 size: 15 residues. CDR1 is MNHEY and CDR2 is SMNVEV in the germline V gene (reference sequence).

A few counts support this clonotype. The chain joins TRBV20-1 to TRBJ1-5; 7 positions agree with TRBD1. Germline loops: CDR1 DFQATT, CDR2 SNEGSKA (reference sequence). The J segment lost 5 bases and the V segment lost 6 bases, leaving 10 bases of the junction unmatched. This CDR3 comprises 14 residues. CDR3 sequence: CSAPTGLGDQPQHF. CDR3 DNA: TGCAGTGCCCCGACAGGGCTGGGAGATCAGCCCCAGCATTTT.

The sample holds many counts of this clonotype. The chain combines TRBV6-5 with TRBJ2-5, with D possibly TRBD1 on 6 matching bases. The CDR3 extends over 15 amino acids. Per germline, CDR1 MNHEY and CDR2 SVGAGI. The V and J ends lost 3 bases and 0 bases respectively, with 11 bases between them. CDR3 sequence (DNA): TGTGCCAGCAGTTATTCCGACAGGTACCAAGAGACCCAGTACTTC. This sequence encodes CASSYSDRYQETQYF.

This clonotype was counted once. One end of the junction is discordant with germline, which a read error may explain. The chain joins TRBV20-1 to TRBJ2-1; D not certain. Germline-derived CDR1 and CDR2 are DFQATT and SNEGSKA (reference sequence). The CDR3 loop spans 12 amino acids. CDR3 region: CNARENSNEQFF. In DNA form, the CDR3 reads TGCAATGCTAGAGAGAACAGCAATGAGCAGTTCTTC.

This clonotype was observed a handful of times. The junction departs from the called germline gene at one end, perhaps through a read error. The chain links TRBV3-1 to TRBJ2-1, with 8 positions matching TRBD2. The CDR3 consists of 13 residues. Germline assignment: CDR1 LGHDT and CDR2 YNNKEL (reference sequence). This CDR3 is CASSYGTRYDQFF. CDR3 nucleotides: TGTGCCAGCAGCTACGGGACTAGATATGATCAGTTCTTC.

This clonotype was found a few times. The V gene is TRBV4-2, the J gene TRBJ2-5; 7 bases agree with TRBD2. Losses at the gene ends were 0 bases for V and 7 bases for J; bases not matched to a gene: 5. This CDR3 contains 14 residues. Germline V CDR1 and CDR2: LGHNA, YNFKEQ. DNA of the CDR3: TGTGCCAGCAGCCAAGATGGTTGGGGGGGGACCCAGTACTTC. This codes for CASSQDGWGGTQYF.

This clonotype was counted only a few times. In DNA form, the CDR3 reads TGTGCCAGCAGCTTAGTAGGGTCCGAGCAGTACGTC. Translated, it gives CASSLVGSEQYV. V and J are TRBV7-9 and TRBJ2-7; the D is unclear. The CDR3 is 12 amino acids. V lost 1 base and J lost 6, with 7 bases in between. Per germline, CDR1 SEHNR and CDR2 FQNEAQ (reference sequence).